These 13 T cell receptor beta chains were all obtained from the same sample, sequenced in a study of response to subunit inactivated influenza vaccine. TCRdb reanalysed the RT-PCR reads using MiXCR and keeps one entry per CDR3 protein. Among 600,000 to 850,000 distinct CDR3 sequences, around 15% were seen once, and the ten largest hold approximately 7.6%. The sample in question was PBMCs from blood, obtained 14 to 15 days before vaccination. The receptors here all came from a man in his fifties or sixties who received an inactivated influenza vaccine.

This clonotype was counted between two and nine times. This chain joins TRBV6-2 or TRBV6-3 and TRBJ1-1; perhaps TRBD1 as D (6 bases). CDR1 and CDR2 (germline): MNHEY, SVGEGT. V was trimmed by 7 bases and J by 4 bases, leaving 13 bases between them. The CDR3 runs 13 residues. The CDR3 sequence is CASNGQGITEAFF. The DNA of the CDR3 is TGTGCCAGCAATGGGCAGGGGATCACTGAAGCTTTCTTT.

This sequence joins TRBV6-1 and TRBJ2-5; D is ambiguous. The ends were cut back, 0 bases at V and 1 base at J, with 9 bases in the middle. The length of the CDR3 is 15 residues. CDR1 and CDR2 (germline): MNHNS, SASEGT. CDR3 DNA sequence: TGTGCCAGCAGTGAAGCGGGCAGACTCCAAGAGACCCAGTACTTC. It is translated as CASSEAGRLQETQYF.

This clonotype was detected only a few times. The chain joins TRBV7-8 to TRBJ1-6; TRBD1 matches 7 bases. Germline CDR1 and CDR2: SGHVS and FQNEAQ. This CDR3 has 17 amino acids. Losses at the gene ends were 8 bases for V and 3 bases for J; bases not matched to a gene: 13. CDR3 in amino acids: CASGPSGTEIYNSPLHF. The CDR3 DNA reads TGTGCCAGCGGCCCCTCCGGGACAGAAATCTATAATTCACCCCTCCACTTT.

The sample holds a few counts of this clonotype. The chain uses TRBV4-2 and TRBJ2-2; TRBD1 is a possible D gene (6 bases). Deletions cut 0 bases from V and 4 bases from J, with 6 bases between. In germline, CDR1 is LGHNA, CDR2 YNFKEQ. The CDR3 contains 14 residues. The CDR3, as DNA: TGTGCCAGCAGCCAAGAACAGGGCACCGGGGAGCTGTTTTTT. It specifies CASSQEQGTGELFF.

A remark on this clonotype: The junction departs from germline at one end; a sequencing error may be responsible. The V call is TRBV12-3 or TRBV12-4, the J call TRBJ2-1, with 9 bases that match TRBD2. The length of the CDR3 is 12 residues. CDR3 residues: CASSLSAGGSGF. CDR3 DNA: TGTGCCAGCAGTTTATCCGCGGGGGGGTCGGGCTTC.

This clonotype has just a few counts. The CDR3 region is CASTLDTDEQFF. CDR3 nucleotides: TGTGCCAGCACCCTCGACACGGATGAGCAGTTCTTC. V is TRBV7-8 and J is TRBJ2-1; no firm D call. The CDR3 is 12 amino acids. CDR1 and CDR2 (germline): SGHVS, FQNEAQ. Trimming pared 7 bases from V and 8 bases from J, leaving 12 bases between.

The chain joins TRBV5-4 to TRBJ2-2; D possibly corresponds to TRBD2 (5 bases). The V end was cut by 0 bases, the J end by 4 bases, with 10 bases between. Germline V gene sequence: CDR1 SGHNT, CDR2 YYREEE (reference sequence). This CDR3 contains 15 residues. CDR3 region: CASSLGGPGTGELFF. The CDR3 DNA sequence: TGTGCCAGCAGCTTGGGAGGGCCGGGCACCGGGGAGCTGTTTTTT.

This clonotype was seen more than once but under ten times. The chain joins TRBV20-1 to TRBJ2-7; TRBD1 matches at 9 bases. The V segment lost 4 bases and the J segment 6 bases; nucleotides outside the gene matches: 7. The CDR3 has 13 amino acids. The germline CDR1 and CDR2 sequences are DFQATT and SNEGSKA (reference sequence). The CDR3, as DNA: TGCAGTGCTATCCGGGACAGGGTAAGCGAGCAGTACTTC. This codes for CSAIRDRVSEQYF.

This clonotype was counted ten times or more. The chain recombines TRBV20-1 with TRBJ2-3, with 9 bases that match TRBD2. V lost 3 bases and J lost 8; bases outside the gene matches: 3. The germline V gene encodes CDR1 DFQATT and CDR2 SNEGSKA (reference sequence). CDR3 length: 12 residues. CDR3 loop: CSARREGATQYF. In nucleotides, the CDR3 is TGCAGTGCTAGGCGGGAGGGGGCTACGCAGTATTTT.

This clonotype came up a few times. The CDR3 reads CSASILADYNEQFF. CDR3 nucleotide sequence: TGCAGTGCTAGTATACTAGCAGATTACAATGAGCAGTTCTTC. The rearrangement links TRBV20-1 to TRBJ2-1, with D perhaps TRBD2 (6 bases). V was trimmed by 3 bases and J by 4 bases, leaving 13 bases between them. Germline values: CDR1 DFQATT, CDR2 SNEGSKA (reference sequence). This CDR3 has 14 amino acids.

The rearrangement links TRBV4-3 to TRBJ2-7; a possible D gene is TRBD2 (6 bases). V was trimmed by 3 bases and J by 2 bases, leaving 11 bases between them. CDR1 is LGHNA and CDR2 is YSLEER in the germline V gene. The CDR3 is 14 amino acids. The DNA of the CDR3 is TGCGCCAGCAGCCAGTGGGCGGGACCCTACGAGCAGTACTTC. As protein: CASSQWAGPYEQYF.

At least ten counts were recorded for this clonotype. This rearrangement joins TRBV9 to TRBJ2-7, with TRBD2 matching 12 bases. The trim removed 2 bases at V and 4 bases at J, leaving 1 base unmatched. CDR3 size: 14 residues. Per germline, CDR1 SGDLS and CDR2 YYNGEE. The CDR3 loop is CASSVGTSGYEQYF. CDR3 nucleotides: TGTGCCAGCAGCGTCGGGACTAGCGGGTACGAGCAGTACTTC.

This clonotype turned up a few times. The chain combines TRBV19 with TRBJ1-1, with D perhaps TRBD1 (5 bases). This CDR3 contains 14 residues. V lost 7 bases to trimming and J lost 6 bases, with 18 bases between them. From germline, CDR1 is LNHDA and CDR2 SQIVND (reference sequence). CDR3 DNA sequence: TGTGCCAGTACCTCGAATATGGGGCTAGCTGAAGCTTTCTTT. This translates into CASTSNMGLAEAFF.